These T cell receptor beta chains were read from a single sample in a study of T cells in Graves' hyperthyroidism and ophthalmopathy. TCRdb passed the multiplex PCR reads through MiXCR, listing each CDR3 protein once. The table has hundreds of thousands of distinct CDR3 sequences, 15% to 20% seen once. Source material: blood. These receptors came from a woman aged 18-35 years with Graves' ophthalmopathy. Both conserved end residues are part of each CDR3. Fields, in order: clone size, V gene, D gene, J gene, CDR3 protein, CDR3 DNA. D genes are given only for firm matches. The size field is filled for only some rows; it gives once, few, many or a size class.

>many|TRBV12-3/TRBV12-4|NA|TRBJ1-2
CASSSNLQARLLYGYTF
TGTGCCAGCAGTTCAAATTTACAGGCCCGGCTCCTTTATGGCTACACCTTC
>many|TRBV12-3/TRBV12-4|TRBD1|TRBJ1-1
CASSPGTGIVEAFF
TGTGCCAGCAGTCCCGGGACAGGGATCGTTGAAGCTTTCTTT
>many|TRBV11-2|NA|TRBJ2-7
CASSFRGTSDEQYF
TGTGCCAGCAGCTTTCGGGGGACCTCCGACGAGCAGTACTTC
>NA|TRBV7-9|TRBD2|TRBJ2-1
CASSQGGRARNNEQFF
TGTGCCAGCAGCCAAGGCGGGAGGGCTCGGAACAATGAGCAGTTCTTC
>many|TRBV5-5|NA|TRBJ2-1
CASSLFTAAKPEQFF
TGTGCCAGCAGCTTGTTCACAGCGGCAAAGCCTGAGCAGTTCTTC
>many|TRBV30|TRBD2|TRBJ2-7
CAWSPLAGKYEQYF
TGTGCCTGGAGTCCCCTAGCGGGGAAATACGAGCAGTACTTC
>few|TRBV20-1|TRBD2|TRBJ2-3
CSARLAGGGTDTQYF
TGCAGTGCTAGACTAGCGGGAGGAGGCACAGATACGCAGTATTTT
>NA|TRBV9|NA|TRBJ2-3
CASSVETPDTQYF
TGTGCCAGCAGCGTAGAGACCCCGGATACGCAGTATTTT
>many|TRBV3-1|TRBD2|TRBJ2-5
CASNERGAKQETQYF
TGTGCCAGCAACGAGCGGGGGGCGAAGCAAGAGACCCAGTACTTC
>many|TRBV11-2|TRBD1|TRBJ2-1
CASSWGQGSSYNEQFF
TGTGCCAGCAGCTGGGGACAGGGGAGCTCCTACAATGAGCAGTTCTTC
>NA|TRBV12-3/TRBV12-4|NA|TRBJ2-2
CASREGRTTGELFF
TGTGCCAGCCGTGAGGGCAGGACAACCGGGGAGCTGTTTTTT
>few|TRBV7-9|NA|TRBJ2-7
CASVGGTGLYEQYF
TGTGCCAGCGTGGGGGGTACGGGGCTCTACGAGCAGTACTTC
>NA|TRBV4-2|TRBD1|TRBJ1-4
CASSQVRAGGGGTNEKLFF
TGTGCCAGCAGCCAAGTTAGAGCAGGGGGAGGTGGAACTAATGAAAAACTGTTTTTT
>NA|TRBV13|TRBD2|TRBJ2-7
CASSSGTSSYEQYF
TGTGCCAGCAGCTCCGGGACTAGCAGCTACGAGCAGTACTTC
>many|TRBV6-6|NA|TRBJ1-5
CASSYSTPEGTNQPQHF
TGTGCCAGCAGTTACTCCACGCCCGAGGGGACTAATCAGCCCCAGCATTTT
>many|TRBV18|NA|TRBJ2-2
CASSPGSWSGGELFF
TGTGCCAGCTCACCGGGTTCGTGGTCTGGAGGGGAGCTGTTTTTT
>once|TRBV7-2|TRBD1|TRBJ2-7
CASSSRGQGRLSSYEQYF
TGTGCCAGCAGCTCACGGGGACAGGGAAGGTTATCGTCCTACGAGCAGTACTTC
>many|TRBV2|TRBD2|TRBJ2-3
CASSADRTSGGRDTQYF
TGTGCCAGCAGCGCGGATCGGACTAGCGGGGGGCGAGATACGCAGTATTTT
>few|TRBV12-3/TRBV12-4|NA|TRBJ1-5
CASNLAGGNQPQHF
TGTGCCAGCAATTTAGCAGGGGGCAATCAGCCCCAGCATTTT
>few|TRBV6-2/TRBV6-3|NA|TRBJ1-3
CASSGLGTDFSGNTIYF
TGTGCCAGCAGTGGACTTGGGACGGACTTCTCTGGAAACACCATATATTTT
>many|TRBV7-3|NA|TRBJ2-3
CASSLTGLAGDTQYF
TGTGCCAGCAGCTTAACGGGACTCGCAGGGGATACGCAGTATTTT
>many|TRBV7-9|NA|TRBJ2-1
CASSLAPTNEQFF
TGTGCCAGCAGCTTAGCCCCAACCAATGAGCAGTTCTTC
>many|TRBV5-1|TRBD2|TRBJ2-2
CASSHGGGGAVGTGELFF
TGCGCCAGCTCTCACGGAGGCGGGGGGGCAGTTGGAACCGGGGAGCTGTTTTTT
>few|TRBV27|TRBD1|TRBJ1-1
CASSLSLAGGMNTEAFF
TGTGCCAGCAGTTTATCGTTGGCAGGGGGAATGAACACTGAAGCTTTCTTT
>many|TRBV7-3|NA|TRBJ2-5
CASSPDARPGAEGTQYF
TGTGCCAGCAGCCCAGACGCCCGACCCGGGGCTGAAGGCACCCAGTACTTC
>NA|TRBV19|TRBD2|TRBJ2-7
CASSAGTSGRRTAQYF
TGTGCCAGTAGTGCCGGGACTAGCGGGAGAAGAACGGCGCAGTACTTC
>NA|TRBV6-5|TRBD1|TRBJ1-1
CASSYETGGTEAFF
TGTGCCAGCAGTTACGAGACAGGGGGCACTGAAGCTTTCTTT
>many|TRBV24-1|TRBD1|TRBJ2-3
CATSDPDRETTDTQYF
TGTGCCACCAGTGATCCGGACAGGGAGACCACAGATACGCAGTATTTT
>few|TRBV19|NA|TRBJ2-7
CARVCPYEQYF
TGTGCCAGGGTCTGCCCCTACGAGCAGTACTTC
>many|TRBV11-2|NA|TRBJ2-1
CASSLDPREQFF
TGTGCCAGCAGCTTAGACCCAAGAGAGCAGTTCTTC
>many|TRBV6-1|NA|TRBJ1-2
CASRDSEGMDYGYTF
TGTGCCAGCAGGGACAGCGAGGGAATGGACTATGGCTACACCTTC
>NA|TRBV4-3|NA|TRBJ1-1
CASSLSQNSGLNTEAFF
TGCGCCAGCAGCCTCTCCCAAAATTCGGGGTTGAACACTGAAGCTTTCTTT
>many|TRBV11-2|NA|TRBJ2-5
CASRGGLYQETQYF
TGTGCCAGCAGAGGGGGACTGTACCAAGAGACCCAGTACTTC
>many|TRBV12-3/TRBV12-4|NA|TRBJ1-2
CASSSGLGGYTF
TGTGCCAGCAGTTCCGGGCTTGGAGGCTACACCTTC
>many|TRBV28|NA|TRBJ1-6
CASSLWNSPLHF
TGTGCCAGCAGTTTGTGGAATTCACCCCTCCACTTT
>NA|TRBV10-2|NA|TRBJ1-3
CASSEAGENTIYF
TGCGCCAGCAGTGAGGCAGGGGAAAACACCATATATTTT
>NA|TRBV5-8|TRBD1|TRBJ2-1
CASSVTQGDEQFF
TGTGCCAGCAGCGTAACACAGGGGGATGAGCAGTTCTTC
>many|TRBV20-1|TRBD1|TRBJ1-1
CSASPSGTGGITGNTEAFF
TGCAGTGCTAGTCCCTCCGGGACAGGGGGCATCACCGGGAACACTGAAGCTTTCTTT
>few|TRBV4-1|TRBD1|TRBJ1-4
CASSALQGPNEKLFF
TGCGCCAGCAGCGCCTTACAGGGGCCAAATGAAAAACTGTTTTTT
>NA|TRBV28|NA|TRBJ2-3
CASSLTGGAGDTQYF
TGTGCCAGCAGTTTAACGGGGGGCGCGGGAGATACGCAGTATTTT
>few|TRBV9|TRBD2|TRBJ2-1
CASSVEGTTYNEQFF
TGTGCCAGCAGCGTAGAAGGGACTACCTACAATGAGCAGTTCTTC
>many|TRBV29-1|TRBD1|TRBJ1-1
CSALRGGGNTEAFF
TGCAGCGCCCTCAGGGGGGGGGGGAACACTGAAGCTTTCTTT
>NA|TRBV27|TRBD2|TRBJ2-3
CASSLTGGRLDTQYF
TGTGCCAGCAGTTTAACGGGGGGGCGTTTGGATACGCAGTATTTT
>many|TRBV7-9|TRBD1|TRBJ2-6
CASSSDRGEYSGANVLTF
TGTGCCAGCAGCTCGGACAGGGGCGAATACTCTGGGGCCAACGTCCTGACTTTC
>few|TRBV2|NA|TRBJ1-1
CASSEVFGPWTEAFF
TGTGCCAGCAGTGAAGTGTTTGGGCCTTGGACTGAAGCTTTCTTT
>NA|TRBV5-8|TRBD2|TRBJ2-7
CASSLRPGRENEQYF
TGTGCCAGCAGCTTGAGACCCGGGAGGGAGAACGAGCAGTACTTC
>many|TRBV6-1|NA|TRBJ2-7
CASSDPRRGTYEQYF
TGTGCCAGCAGTGATCCTAGAAGGGGAACCTACGAGCAGTACTTC
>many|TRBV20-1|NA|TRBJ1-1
CSASPGRYTEAFF
TGCAGTGCTAGTCCAGGGAGGTACACTGAAGCTTTCTTT
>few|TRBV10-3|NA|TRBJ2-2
CAISESSGNTGELFF
TGTGCCATCAGTGAGTCTAGCGGGAACACCGGGGAGCTGTTTTTT
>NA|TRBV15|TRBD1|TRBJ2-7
CATSRDLAGGQYEQYF
TGTGCCACCAGCAGAGATCTGGCAGGGGGCCAGTACGAGCAGTACTTC
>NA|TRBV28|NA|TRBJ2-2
CASSPLGGVLNTGELFF
TGTGCCAGCAGCCCGTTAGGTGGGGTTTTAAACACCGGGGAGCTGTTTTTT
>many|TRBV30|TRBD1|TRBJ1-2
CAWSLDRGFGYTF
TGTGCCTGGAGTCTGGACAGGGGATTTGGCTACACCTTC
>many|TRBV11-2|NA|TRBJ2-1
CASSSSGAEQFF
TGTGCCAGCAGCTCCAGTGGGGCTGAGCAGTTCTTC
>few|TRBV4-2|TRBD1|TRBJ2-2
CASSQEGTGVTGELFF
TGTGCCAGCAGCCAAGAAGGTACAGGGGTCACCGGGGAGCTGTTTTTT